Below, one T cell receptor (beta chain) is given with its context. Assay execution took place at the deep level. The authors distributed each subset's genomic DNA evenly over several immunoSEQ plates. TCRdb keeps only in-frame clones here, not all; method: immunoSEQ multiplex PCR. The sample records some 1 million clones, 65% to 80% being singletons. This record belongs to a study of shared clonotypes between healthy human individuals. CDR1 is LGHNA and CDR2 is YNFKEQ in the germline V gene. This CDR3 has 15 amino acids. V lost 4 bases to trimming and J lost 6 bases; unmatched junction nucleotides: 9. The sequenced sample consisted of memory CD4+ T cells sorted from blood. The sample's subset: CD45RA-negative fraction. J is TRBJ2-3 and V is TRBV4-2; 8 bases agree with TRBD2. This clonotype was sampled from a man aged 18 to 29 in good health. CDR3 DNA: TGTGCCAGCAGCCCCTCCGGGACTAGTGGCGATACGCAGTATTTT. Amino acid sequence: CASSPSGTSGDTQYF.